The next 27 T cell receptor beta chains were all read from a single sample in a study of technical replicates of blood from several donors. Profiled with immunoSEQ multiplex PCR; TCRdb holds only in-frame clones, not every one. The data hold 70,000 to 85,000 clones, with approximately 97% observed a single time. The sequencing sample was made of T cells isolated from PBMCs. Every receptor here comes from a human donor in good health.

The V and J genes are TRBV2 and TRBJ2-3, with 7 positions matching TRBD2. The V gene's germline CDR1 is SNHLY and CDR2 FYNNEI. The CDR3 spans 12 residues. V trimming: 6 bases; J trimming: 5 bases; junction bases outside the gene matches: 2. CDR3 residues: CASRERGDTQYF. CDR3 DNA sequence: TGTGCCAGCAGGGAGCGGGGAGATACGCAGTATTTT.

The rearrangement links TRBV5-6 to TRBJ2-7, with 8 bases identical to TRBD1. This CDR3 is 15 amino acids long. J was trimmed by 2 bases and V by 6 bases; bases with no gene match: 10. Germline V gives CDR1 SGHDT, CDR2 YYEEEE. The chain's CDR3 is CASIIRDRGTYEQYF. The CDR3 bases are TGTGCCAGCATCATACGAGACAGGGGAACCTACGAGCAGTACTTC.

The chain has TRBV7-8 and TRBJ1-1, with 9 bases identical to TRBD1. Trimming removed 5 bases from V and 3 bases from J; junction bases left unmatched: 4. The CDR3 is 14 residues long. Germline V lookup: CDR1 SGHVS, CDR2 FQNEAQ. CDR3 bases: TGTGCCAGCAGCATCGACAGGGGGGACACTGAAGCTTTCTTT. Translation gives CASSIDRGDTEAFF.

This rearrangement joins TRBV11-3 to TRBJ2-7, with D hard to call. Between the trimmed V and J ends, which lost 6 bases and 3 bases, there was a span of 9 bases. Germline CDR1 SGHNT, CDR2 YENEEA. The CDR3 has 12 amino acids. The CDR3: CASSFSLYEQYF. CDR3 bases: TGTGCCAGCAGTTTCAGTCTCTACGAGCAGTACTTC.

This clone was counted a single time. The chain couples TRBV6-5 to TRBJ2-5; a possible D gene is TRBD2 (6 bases). Germline values: CDR1 MNHEY, CDR2 SVGAGI. The CDR3 extends over 14 amino acids. V gave up 1 base and J gave up 9 bases, with 15 bases separating them. CDR3 DNA sequence: TGTGCCAGCAGTTACTACGGACTATCGCGGGCCCAGTACTTC. The encoded protein is CASSYYGLSRAQYF.

The gene calls are TRBV27 and TRBJ2-3; 8 bases match TRBD2. The CDR3 spans 15 residues. Germline CDR1 MNHEY, CDR2 SMNVEV (reference sequence). The V segment lost 6 bases and the J segment 6 bases; nucleotides outside the gene matches: 11. Written as DNA, the CDR3 is TGTGCCAGCAGGAGGACAAGCGGGAGTGGTGATACGCAGTATTTT. It codes for CASRRTSGSGDTQYF.

This clone showed up just once. V gene TRBV4-1 combines with J gene TRBJ1-6; possible D gene TRBD1, 5 bases. Germline CDR1 reads MGHRA; CDR2 reads YSYEKL. The V end lost 2 bases, the J end lost 9 bases, and 14 bases lay between the germline ends. The CDR3 loop spans 15 amino acids. The CDR3 DNA reads as TGCGCCAGCAGCCAACCGGGGGACGATAGTTCACCCCTCCACTTT. Protein product: CASSQPGDDSSPLHF.

For the CDR3, the DNA is TGCGCCAGCAGCTTGGAAGGGCGCGGGACCGACAATGAGCAGTTCTTC. Its translation is CASSLEGRGTDNEQFF. The chain employs TRBV5-1 and TRBJ2-1, with D perhaps TRBD2 (6 bases). From germline, CDR1 is SGHRS and CDR2 YFSETQ. The CDR3 length is 16 residues. The germline V and J ends were trimmed by 0 bases and 5 bases, with 15 bases remaining between them.

This sequence joins TRBV27 and TRBJ2-3; tentatively, D is TRBD1 (5 bases). Trimming pared 7 bases from V and 0 bases from J, leaving 11 bases between. Germline CDR1 is MNHEY and CDR2 is SMNVEV (reference sequence). The CDR3 loop spans 14 amino acids. The CDR3 DNA sequence: TGTGCCAGCACCCGACAGTTTAGCACAGATACGCAGTATTTT. As protein: CASTRQFSTDTQYF.

The chain uses TRBV10-2 and TRBJ2-6; D is undetermined. There are 15 residues in the CDR3. Between the trimmed V and J ends, which lost 2 bases and 1 base, there was a span of 6 bases. Germline V gene sequence: CDR1 WSHSY, CDR2 SAAADI. CDR3 residues: CASSEPSSGANVLTF. CDR3 coding DNA: TGCGCCAGCAGTGAGCCCAGTTCTGGGGCCAACGTCCTGACTTTC.

The chain has TRBV7-9 and TRBJ2-2; D is undetermined. CDR1 is SEHNR, CDR2 FQNEAQ, per germline (reference sequence). The CDR3 totals 13 residues. With 5 bases removed from V and 6 bases from J, the gap between germline ends came to 10 bases. CDR3: CASSLRDSGELFF. CDR3 nucleotide sequence: TGTGCCAGCAGCCTGCGTGATTCCGGGGAGCTGTTTTTT.

The chain recombines TRBV15 with TRBJ1-1; D not certain. This CDR3 has 18 amino acids. Deletions cut 5 bases from V and 3 bases from J, with 25 bases between. The germline V gene encodes CDR1 LNHNV and CDR2 YYDKDF (reference sequence). The CDR3 DNA sequence: TGTGCCACCAGCCCCCGCCCCCCACGAGGCTTGCGGGACACTGAAGCTTTCTTT. It is translated as CATSPRPPRGLRDTEAFF.

This clone has only a few counts. The rearrangement links TRBV4-1 to TRBJ2-2; TRBD1 agrees at 8 bases. The V segment lost 5 bases and the J segment 1 base; nucleotides outside the gene matches: 0. The germline gives CDR1 MGHRA, CDR2 YSYEKL. The CDR3 totals 14 residues. CDR3 protein: CASSDRGNTGELFF. The CDR3 coding sequence is TGCGCCAGCAGCGACAGGGGGAACACCGGGGAGCTGTTTTTT.

J is TRBJ2-7 and V is TRBV18; TRBD2 agrees at 13 bases. V shed 5 bases and J 4 bases; nucleotides not matched to a gene: 5. The CDR3 contains 15 residues. Germline V CDR1 and CDR2: KGHSH, LQKENI. CDR3 residues: CASSGTSGIGYEQYF. CDR3 DNA: TGTGCCAGCTCAGGGACTAGCGGGATCGGTTACGAGCAGTACTTC.

The chain is built from TRBV9 and TRBJ1-6, with a weak D call TRBD1 (5 bases). The V end lost 3 bases, the J end lost 7 bases, and 14 bases lay between the germline ends. Per germline, CDR1 SGDLS and CDR2 YYNGEE. CDR3 size: 15 residues. CDR3 in DNA: TGTGCCAGCAGCGCCCGGGACTCAACAAATTCACCCCTCCACTTT. It codes for CASSARDSTNSPLHF.

The genes are TRBV7-9 and TRBJ2-1; 9 bases are shared with TRBD1. V lost 4 bases, J lost 12 bases, and 4 bases stayed unmatched. Germline loops: CDR1 SEHNR, CDR2 FQNEAQ (reference sequence). The CDR3 has 12 amino acids. Here the CDR3 DNA reads TGTGCCAGCAGCTCGGGACAGGGATGGCAGTTCTTC. Amino acid sequence: CASSSGQGWQFF. The whole variable domain, remainder taken from reference TRBV7-9 and TRBJ2-1, is DTGVSQNPRHKITKRGQNVTFRCDPISEHNRLYWYRQTLGQGPEFLTYFQNEAQLEKSRLLSDRFSAERPKGSFSTLEIQRTEQGDSAMYLCASSSGQGWQFFGPGTRLTVL.

The chain recombines TRBV18 with TRBJ2-3; 10 bases are shared with TRBD2. Germline CDR1 is KGHSH and CDR2 is LQKENI. Trimming took 3 bases from V and 2 from J; bases not matched to a gene: 8. CDR3 size: 17 residues. The CDR3, as DNA: TGTGCCAGCTCACCGGCGGTAGCGGGAGGAAACACAGATACGCAGTATTTT. It translates to CASSPAVAGGNTDTQYF.

Points on this clone: Given the absence of the conserved phenylalanine or tryptophan at the CDR3 end, a read error is likely. The limits of the CDR3 on the DNA are not certain, so only TCRdb's listed CDR3 is given. The chain recombines TRBV5-8 with TRBJ1-2; the table assigns TRBD1, which was not confirmed against the DNA. Germline CDR1 SGHTS, CDR2 YDEGEE. The CDR3 totals 10 residues, both ends included. CDR3 protein: CASSFFRFWI.

The V gene is TRBV6-1, the J gene TRBJ1-1; 9 bases fit TRBD1. The CDR3 consists of 14 residues. Germline-derived CDR1 and CDR2 are MNHNS and SASEGT. V gave up 4 bases and J gave up 5 bases; unmatched junction bases: 5. Here the CDR3 DNA reads TGTGCCAGCAGTGTTGACAGGGGGGGGACTGAAGCTTTCTTT. Protein: CASSVDRGGTEAFF.

The chain uses TRBV7-2 and TRBJ1-2; D possibly corresponds to TRBD1 (5 bases). Germline V gene sequence: CDR1 SGHTA, CDR2 FQGNSA. Deletions cut 7 bases from V and 3 bases from J, with 9 bases between. This CDR3 spans 12 amino acids. The CDR3 loop reads CASTSGDYGYTF. As DNA, the CDR3 is TGTGCCAGCACCTCGGGGGACTATGGCTACACCTTC.

This chain uses TRBV6-6 with TRBJ2-1; TRBD2 might be the D (6 bases). V lost 0 bases to trimming and J lost 6 bases, with 9 bases between them. The CDR3 consists of 14 residues. The germline gives CDR1 MNHNY, CDR2 SVGAGI (reference sequence). The CDR3 coding sequence is TGTGCCAGCAGTTACTCTGTGGGGGGCAATGAGCAGTTCTTC. This translates into CASSYSVGGNEQFF.

The chain recombines TRBV9 with TRBJ2-7; 10 bases align to TRBD2. This CDR3 has 17 amino acids. The V and J ends lost 0 bases and 4 bases, in that order; junction bases with no gene match: 10. CDR1 is SGDLS, CDR2 YYNGEE, per germline. The CDR3 loop is CASSVGVMGLAIYEQYF. DNA of the CDR3: TGTGCCAGCAGCGTAGGAGTTATGGGACTAGCGATATACGAGCAGTACTTC.

The chain joins TRBV6-1 to TRBJ2-5; TRBD2 matches 7 bases. This CDR3 has 16 residues. In germline, CDR1 is MNHNS, CDR2 SASEGT. V lost 3 bases, J lost 13 bases, and 20 bases stayed unmatched. CDR3 amino acids: CASSDLGRDRGVDLYF. In DNA form, the CDR3 reads TGTGCCAGCAGTGATCTTGGGAGGGATAGAGGGGTTGACTTGTACTTC.

This clone was seen a single time. V gene TRBV5-8 combines with J gene TRBJ2-5; 11 bases are shared with TRBD2. This CDR3 has 16 residues. Looked up from germline, CDR1 is SGHTS and CDR2 is YDEGEE. The junction had 4 bases not matched to a gene; V was cut back by 0 bases and J by 3 bases. The CDR3 spells CASSLGLAGREETQYF. The CDR3 coding sequence is TGTGCCAGCAGCTTGGGACTAGCGGGACGCGAAGAGACCCAGTACTTC.

This rearrangement joins TRBV4-2 to TRBJ1-2; TRBD1 matches at 8 bases. Germline assignment: CDR1 LGHNA and CDR2 YNFKEQ. The CDR3 runs 14 residues. The J segment lost 3 bases and the V segment lost 8 bases, leaving 8 bases of the junction unmatched. CDR3 nucleotide sequence: TGTGCCAGCGCCGGGAACAGGGGGGACTATGGCTACACCTTC. It encodes CASAGNRGDYGYTF.

The gene calls are TRBV7-9 and TRBJ2-2; 9 bases fit TRBD2. J gave up 4 bases and V 4 bases, and 7 bases lay outside the gene matches. CDR3 length: 16 amino acids. Germline-derived CDR1 and CDR2 are SEHNR and FQNEAQ (reference sequence). CDR3 in DNA: TGTGCCAGCAGCTCCGGGACTAGCATCTCCACCGGGGAGCTGTTTTTT. This codes for CASSSGTSISTGELFF.

The chain combines TRBV10-3 with TRBJ1-3; D uncertain. The CDR3 totals 13 residues. The germline V gene has CDR1 ENHRY and CDR2 SYGVKD. Trimming left V 5 bases short and J 0 bases short, with 5 bases between. CDR3 loop: CAISRSSGNTIYF. The CDR3 coding sequence is TGTGCCATCAGTCGGAGCTCTGGAAACACCATATATTTT.